This TCR beta chain stems from a study of blood T cell repertoires in COVID-19. Method: immunoSEQ multiplex PCR; TCRdb's copy keeps in-frame clones and lacks some. The sample lists 85,000 to 130,000 clones, 85% to 90% occurring once. CDR3 length: 11 residues. Germline CDR1 reads KGHDR; CDR2 reads SFDVKD. V lost 4 bases, J lost 10 bases, and 9 bases lay in between. The TCR originated in a man between 45 and 60 years old with acute or convalescent COVID-19. The sequencing sample was made of peripheral blood. The V gene is TRBV24-1, the J gene TRBJ1-1; maybe TRBD1 (6 bases). The CDR3, as DNA: TGTGCCACCAGTGACTGGGGGCGAGCTTTCTTT. This codes for CATSDWGRAFF.